This T cell receptor beta chain was found in a study of Ad26.COV2.S vaccination and SARS-CoV-2 variants. Background on the study: It was the COV1001 Ad26.COV2.S trial arm that included the donor. Whole-study findings and limits: The breadth of spike-specific CD8+ and CD4+ T cell responses after vaccination was reportedly substantial.

Treatment given: about 20 received Ad26.COV2.S at low or high dose, single or two shots; roughly five received placebo; per-sample allocation not given. Collection of samples fell on day 63 after the first vaccine or placebo injection. An adult aged 18-55 years in Boston served as the donor. The administered vaccine (an Ad26 vector) expressed Wuhan-strain SARS-CoV-2 spike. This CDR3 contains 16 residues. Trimming took off 2 bases at V and 7 bases at J, with 18 bases between the two ends. Germline CDR1 is KGHSH and CDR2 is LQKENI. Assay used: immunoSEQ multiplex PCR; TCRdb lists only in-frame clones, some missing. Among about 400,000 clones listed, about 88% were seen once. Of note for this clone: The antigen is undetermined.

Here the sequenced sample was peripheral blood, taken in a trial of Ad26.COV2.S vaccine versus placebo. V gene TRBV18 combines with J gene TRBJ1-5, with a weak D call TRBD1 (6 bases). The origin of this receptor is a person between 18 and 65 years old who received the Ad26.COV2.S COVID-19 vaccine or a placebo. CDR3 loop: CASSPGQGSIPQPQHF. As DNA, the CDR3 is TGTGCCAGCTCACCAGGGCAGGGGTCTATCCCGCAGCCCCAGCATTTT.